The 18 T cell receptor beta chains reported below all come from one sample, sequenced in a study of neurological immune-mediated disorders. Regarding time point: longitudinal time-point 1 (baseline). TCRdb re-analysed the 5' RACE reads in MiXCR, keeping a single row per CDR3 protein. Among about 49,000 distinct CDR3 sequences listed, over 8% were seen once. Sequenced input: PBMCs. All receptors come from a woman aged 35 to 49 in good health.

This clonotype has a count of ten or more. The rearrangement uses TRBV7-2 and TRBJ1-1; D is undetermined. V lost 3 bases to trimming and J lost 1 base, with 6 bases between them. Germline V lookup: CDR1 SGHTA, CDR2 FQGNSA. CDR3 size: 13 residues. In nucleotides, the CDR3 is TGTGCCAGCAGCTTTACAGAGAACACTGAAGCTTTCTTT. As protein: CASSFTENTEAFF. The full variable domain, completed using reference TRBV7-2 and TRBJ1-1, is GAGVSQSPSNKVTEKGKDVELRCDPISGHTALYWYRQSLGQGLEFLIYFQGNSAPDKSGLPSDRFSAERTGGSVSTLTIQRTQQEDSAVYLCASSFTENTEAFFGQGTRLTVV.

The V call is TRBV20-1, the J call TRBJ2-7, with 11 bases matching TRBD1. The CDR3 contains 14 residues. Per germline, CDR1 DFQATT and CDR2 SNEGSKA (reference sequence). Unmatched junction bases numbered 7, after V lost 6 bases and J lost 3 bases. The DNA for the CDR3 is TGCAGTGCCAGTGGGACAGGGGGTATCTACGAGCAGTACTTC. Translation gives CSASGTGGIYEQYF.

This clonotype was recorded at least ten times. The CDR3 coding sequence is TGTGCTAGTGGTTTGCTCGGGACTAGCGGGTGGACCGGGGAGCTGTTTTTT. Protein: CASGLLGTSGWTGELFF. The V call is TRBV12-5, the J call TRBJ2-2; 12 bases agree with TRBD2. Per the germline V gene, CDR1 is LGHNT and CDR2 is FRNRAP. Trimming cost V 2 bases and J 5 bases; bases outside gene matches: 6. The CDR3 extends over 17 amino acids.

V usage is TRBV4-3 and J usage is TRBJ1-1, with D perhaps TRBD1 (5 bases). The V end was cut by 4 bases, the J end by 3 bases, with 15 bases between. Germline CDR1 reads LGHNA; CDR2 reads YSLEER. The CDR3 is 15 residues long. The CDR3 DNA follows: TGCGCCAGCAGCCCCGACAGAAGTGTGTACACTGAAGCTTTCTTT. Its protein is CASSPDRSVYTEAFF.

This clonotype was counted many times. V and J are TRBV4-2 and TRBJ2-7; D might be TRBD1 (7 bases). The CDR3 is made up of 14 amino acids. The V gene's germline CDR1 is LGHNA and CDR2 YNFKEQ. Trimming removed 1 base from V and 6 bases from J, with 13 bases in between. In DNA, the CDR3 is TGTGCCAGCAGCCAAGTCCACCAGGGGGGCGAGCAGTACTTC. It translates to CASSQVHQGGEQYF.

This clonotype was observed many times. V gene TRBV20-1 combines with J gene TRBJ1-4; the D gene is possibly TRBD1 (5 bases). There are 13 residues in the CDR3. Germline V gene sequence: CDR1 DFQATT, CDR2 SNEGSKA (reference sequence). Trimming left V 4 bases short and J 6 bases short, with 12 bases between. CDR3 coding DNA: TGCAGTGCTATTACAGGAGCAGATGAAAAACTGTTTTTT. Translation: CSAITGADEKLFF.

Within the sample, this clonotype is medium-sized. The CDR3 DNA follows: TGTGCCAGCAGTCCAGCGGGAGAGAATGAGCAGTTCTTC. Its translation is CASSPAGENEQFF. The rearrangement links TRBV12-3 or TRBV12-4 to TRBJ2-1, with TRBD2 identical over 8 bases. J lost 7 bases, V lost 5 bases, and 4 bases had no gene match. The CDR3 extends over 13 amino acids.

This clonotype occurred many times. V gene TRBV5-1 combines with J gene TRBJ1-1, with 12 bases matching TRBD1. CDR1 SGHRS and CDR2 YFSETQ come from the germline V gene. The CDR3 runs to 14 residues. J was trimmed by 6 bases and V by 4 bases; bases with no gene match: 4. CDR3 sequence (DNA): TGCGCCAGCAGCCTGCGGGACAGGGGGCCTGAAGCTTTCTTT. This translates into CASSLRDRGPEAFF.

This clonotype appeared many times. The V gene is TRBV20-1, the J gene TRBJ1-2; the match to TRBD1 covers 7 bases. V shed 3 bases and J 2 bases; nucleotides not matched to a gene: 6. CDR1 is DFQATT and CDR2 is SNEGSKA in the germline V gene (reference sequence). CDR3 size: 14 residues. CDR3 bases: TGCAGTGCTAGCAGGACAGGCCAAAACTATGGCTACACCTTC. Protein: CSASRTGQNYGYTF.

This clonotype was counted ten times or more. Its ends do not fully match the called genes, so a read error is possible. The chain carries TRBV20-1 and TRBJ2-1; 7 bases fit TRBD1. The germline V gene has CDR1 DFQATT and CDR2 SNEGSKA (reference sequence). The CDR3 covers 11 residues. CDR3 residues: CSASPRQGIGF. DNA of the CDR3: TGCAGTGCTAGTCCCCGACAGGGTATTGGCTTC.

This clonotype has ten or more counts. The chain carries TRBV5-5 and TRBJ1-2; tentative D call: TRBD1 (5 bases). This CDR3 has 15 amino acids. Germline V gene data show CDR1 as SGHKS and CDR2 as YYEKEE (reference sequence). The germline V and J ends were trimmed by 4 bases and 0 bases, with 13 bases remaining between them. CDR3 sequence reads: CASSERQLSNYGYTF. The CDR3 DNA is TGTGCCAGCAGCGAACGACAGCTCTCTAACTATGGCTACACCTTC.

CDR3 nucleotides: TGTGCCAGCAGCTTGGCCAGTAGGAACACTGAAGCTTTCTTT. It encodes CASSLASRNTEAFF. V gene TRBV5-5 combines with J gene TRBJ1-1; no definite D call. CDR1 and CDR2 (germline): SGHKS, YYEKEE (reference sequence). With 0 bases removed from V and 1 base from J, the gap between germline ends came to 7 bases. The length of the CDR3 is 14 residues. Variable domain in full (rest from reference TRBV5-5 and TRBJ1-1): DAGVTQSPTHLIKTRGQQVTLRCSPISGHKSVSWYQQVLGQGPQFIFQYYEKEERGRGNFPDRFSARQFPNYSSELNVNALLLGDSALYLCASSLASRNTEAFFGQGTRLTVV.

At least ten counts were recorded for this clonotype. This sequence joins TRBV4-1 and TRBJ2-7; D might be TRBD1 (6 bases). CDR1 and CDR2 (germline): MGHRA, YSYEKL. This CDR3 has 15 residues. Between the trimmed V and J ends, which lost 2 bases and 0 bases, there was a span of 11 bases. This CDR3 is CASSQNGQTSYEQYF. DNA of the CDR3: TGCGCCAGCAGCCAAAACGGACAGACCTCCTACGAGCAGTACTTC.

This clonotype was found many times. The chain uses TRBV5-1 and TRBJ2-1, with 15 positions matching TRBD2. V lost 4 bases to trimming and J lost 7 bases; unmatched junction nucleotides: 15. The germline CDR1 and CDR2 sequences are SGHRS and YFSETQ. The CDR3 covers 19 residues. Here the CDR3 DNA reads TGCGCCAGCAGCCCCACGCGGGGACTAGCGGGAGGAGGTTGGAATGAGCAGTTCTTC. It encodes CASSPTRGLAGGGWNEQFF.

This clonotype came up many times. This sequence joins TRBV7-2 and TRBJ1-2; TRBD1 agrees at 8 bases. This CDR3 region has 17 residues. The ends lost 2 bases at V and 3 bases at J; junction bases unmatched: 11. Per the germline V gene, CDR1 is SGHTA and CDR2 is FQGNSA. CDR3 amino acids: CASSLRPGQGGDYGYTF. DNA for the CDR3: TGTGCCAGCAGCTTAAGGCCCGGACAGGGAGGGGACTATGGCTACACCTTC.

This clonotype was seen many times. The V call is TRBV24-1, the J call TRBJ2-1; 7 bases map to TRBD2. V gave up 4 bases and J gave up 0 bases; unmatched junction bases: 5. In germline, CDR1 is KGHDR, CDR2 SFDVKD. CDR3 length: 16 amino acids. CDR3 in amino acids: CATSDQGLNSYNEQFF. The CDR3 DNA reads TGTGCCACCAGTGACCAGGGACTAAACTCCTACAATGAGCAGTTCTTC.

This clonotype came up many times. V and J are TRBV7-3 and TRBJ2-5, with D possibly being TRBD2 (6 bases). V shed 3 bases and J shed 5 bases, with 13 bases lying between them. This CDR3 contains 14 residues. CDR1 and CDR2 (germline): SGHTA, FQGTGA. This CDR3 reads CASSFGGAAETQYF. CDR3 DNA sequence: TGTGCCAGCAGCTTTGGAGGGGCCGCGGAGACCCAGTACTTC.

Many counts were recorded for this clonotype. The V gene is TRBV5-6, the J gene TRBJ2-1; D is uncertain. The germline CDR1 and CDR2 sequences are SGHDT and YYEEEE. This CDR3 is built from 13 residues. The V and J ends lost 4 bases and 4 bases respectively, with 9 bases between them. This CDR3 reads CASSLYGYNEQFF. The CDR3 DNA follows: TGTGCCAGCAGCCTGTACGGTTACAATGAGCAGTTCTTC.